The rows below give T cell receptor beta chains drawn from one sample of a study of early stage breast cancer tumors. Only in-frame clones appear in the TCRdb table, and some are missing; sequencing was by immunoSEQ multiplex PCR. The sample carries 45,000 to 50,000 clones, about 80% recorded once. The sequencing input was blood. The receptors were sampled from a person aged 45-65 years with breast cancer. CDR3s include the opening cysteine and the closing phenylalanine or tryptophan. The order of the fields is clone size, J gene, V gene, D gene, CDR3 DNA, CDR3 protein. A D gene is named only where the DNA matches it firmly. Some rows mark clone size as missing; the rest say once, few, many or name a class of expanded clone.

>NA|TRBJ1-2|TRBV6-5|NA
TGTGCCAGCAGTCTCCCTTTGGACAGTTCTTTCTACACCTTC
CASSLPLDSSFYTF
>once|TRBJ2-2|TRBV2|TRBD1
TGTGCAACCGCCGGGACAGGGGGTTCCACCGGGGAGCTGTTTTTT
CATAGTGGSTGELFF
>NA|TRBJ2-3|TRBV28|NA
TGTGCCAGCAGTACTCCCTCGACAGATACGCAGTATTTT
CASSTPSTDTQYF
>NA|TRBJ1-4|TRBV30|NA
TGTGCCTGGAACCGCGGTGGGCCGAATGAAAAACTGTTTTTT
CAWNRGGPNEKLFF
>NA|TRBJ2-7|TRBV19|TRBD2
TGTGCCAGTAGCGAACTAGCGGGACCCTACGAGCAGTACTTC
CASSELAGPYEQYF
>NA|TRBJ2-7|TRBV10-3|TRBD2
TGTGCCATCAGTGAGTCAATAGCGGGAGATTACGAGCAGTACTTC
CAISESIAGDYEQYF
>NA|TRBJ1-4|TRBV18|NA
TGTGCCAGCTCACTACGACATGGCCGGAGGGATGAAAAACTGTTTTTT
CASSLRHGRRDEKLFF
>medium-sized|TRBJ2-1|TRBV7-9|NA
TGTGCCAGCAGACGGAACTCACTTTTTGATGAGCAGTTCTTC
CASRRNSLFDEQFF
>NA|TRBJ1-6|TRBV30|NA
TGTGCCTGGAGACAGGGAACCTATAATTCACCCCTCCACTTT
CAWRQGTYNSPLHF
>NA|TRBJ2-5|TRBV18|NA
TGTGCCAGCTCACCACCAGGGGGAGAGGGAGCGCAGTACTTC
CASSPPGGEGAQYF
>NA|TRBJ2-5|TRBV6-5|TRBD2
TGTGCCAGCAGTCCCGTCGGGGGGGCCGATGAGACCCAGTACTTC
CASSPVGGADETQYF
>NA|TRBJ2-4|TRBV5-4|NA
TGTGCCAGCAGCCAAGGACGGAACATTCAGTACTTC
CASSQGRNIQYF
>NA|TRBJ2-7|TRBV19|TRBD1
TGTGCCAGTAGTAGGGCAGGGGGTTCGTTCTACGAGCAGTACTTC
CASSRAGGSFYEQYF
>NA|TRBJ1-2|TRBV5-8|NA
TGTGCCAGCAGCGCGGCGGACTATGGCTACACCTTC
CASSAADYGYTF
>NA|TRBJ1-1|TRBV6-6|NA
TGTGCCAGCCGGAGACTAGAGGACGCCGTTGAAGCTTTCTTT
CASRRLEDAVEAFF
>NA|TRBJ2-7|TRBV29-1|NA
TGCAGCGTTGAACTCCAGGGTCTCTACGAGCAGTACTTC
CSVELQGLYEQYF
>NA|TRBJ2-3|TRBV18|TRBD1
TGTGCCAGCTCACCACCGATGGGACAGGGACCAGATACGCAGTATTTT
CASSPPMGQGPDTQYF
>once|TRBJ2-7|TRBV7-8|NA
TGTGCCAGCAGCCCCGCGCCGGGACCCCCGGGCCCCTACGAGCAGTACTTC
CASSPAPGPPGPYEQYF
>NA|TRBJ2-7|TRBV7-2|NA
TGTGCCAGCAGCTTAGCGCAGGATGCCTACGAGCAGTACTTC
CASSLAQDAYEQYF